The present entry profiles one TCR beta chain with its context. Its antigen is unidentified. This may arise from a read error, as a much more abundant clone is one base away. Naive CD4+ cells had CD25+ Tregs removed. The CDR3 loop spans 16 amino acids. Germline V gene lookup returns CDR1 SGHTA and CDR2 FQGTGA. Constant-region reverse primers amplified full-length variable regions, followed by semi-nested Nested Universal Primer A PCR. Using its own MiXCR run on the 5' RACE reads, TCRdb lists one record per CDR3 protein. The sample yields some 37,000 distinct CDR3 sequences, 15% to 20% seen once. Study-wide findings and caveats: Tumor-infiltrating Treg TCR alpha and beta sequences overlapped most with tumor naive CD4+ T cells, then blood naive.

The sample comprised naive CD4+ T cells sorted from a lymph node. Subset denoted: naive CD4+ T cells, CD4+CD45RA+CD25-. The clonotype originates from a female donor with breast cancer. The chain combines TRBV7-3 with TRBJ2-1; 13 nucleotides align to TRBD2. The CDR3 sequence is CASSPNNRLAGGERFF. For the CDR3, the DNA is TGTGCCAGCAGCCCTAACAACCGACTAGCGGGAGGCGAGCGGTTCTTC.